This T cell receptor (beta chain) was identified in a study of PD-1 blockade in classical Hodgkin lymphoma. Study outcomes and limitations: By C4D1 there was a significant rise in CD4+ TCR diversity but not in CD8+ TCR diversity. Before treatment, complete responders showed about the same diversity as newly diagnosed patients.

Time point noted: cycle 4 day 1 (C4D1), after 5 to 7 weeks of nivolumab. Every patient relapsed after autologous stem cell transplantation, and brentuximab vedotin exposure varied. After thawing, PBMCs were subjected to magnetic negative selection to isolate CD8+ T cells. Using immunoSEQ multiplex PCR, the repertoire was profiled, and TCRdb retains in-frame clones only, with some absent. The table lists some 4,100 clones, around three quarters of them singletons. For this clone: Its antigen is not known.

The V and J ends lost 6 bases and 4 bases respectively, with 4 bases between them. The germline gives CDR1 SEHNR, CDR2 FQNEAQ (reference sequence). This CDR3 region has 11 residues. The receptor was derived from a human donor with classical Hodgkin lymphoma. The chain couples TRBV7-9 to TRBJ2-1, with unresolved D. The source material was CD8+ T cells from blood, sampled before the fourth cycle of nivolumab. The CDR3 bases are TGTGCCAGCAGGTCTTACAATGAGCAGTTCTTC. Protein: CASRSYNEQFF.